These 19 T cell receptor beta chains were sequenced from one sample in a study of blood T cells in healthy people across ages. Sample-barcoded 5' priming and a J-beta primer mix drove a second PCR of roughly 6 to 12 cycles. Each CDR3 protein is one row after TCRdb ran MiXCR on the 5' RACE reads. Counted here are over 950,000 distinct CDR3 sequences, roughly 47% occurring once; the ten biggest clones make up around a fifth. The specimen was blood. The receptors here all came from an older woman in good health.

This chain connects TRBV6-6 to TRBJ2-7; maybe TRBD2 (6 bases). CDR3 length equals 15 residues. The germline CDR1 and CDR2 sequences are MNHNY and SVGAGI (reference sequence). V was shortened by 6 bases and J by 9 bases, with 24 bases between the two germline ends. The CDR3 bases are TGTGCCAGCAGAGATCCCGGCCGGGACTTACGTGGGCAGTACTTC. Its translation is CASRDPGRDLRGQYF.

The rearrangement uses TRBV20-1 and TRBJ2-4; no definite D call. The DNA end lines up better with TRBJ2-5; the J call may be wrong. Germline V gene data show CDR1 as DFQATT and CDR2 as SNEGSKA (reference sequence). The CDR3 has 12 residues. CDR3 protein: CSASYVRETQYF. DNA for the CDR3: TGCAGTGCTAGTTACGTGAGGGAGACCCAGTACTTC.

The chain links TRBV6-1 to TRBJ1-2; D is perhaps TRBD1 (6 bases). The CDR3 extends over 14 amino acids. Germline CDR1 is MNHNS and CDR2 is SASEGT. V shed 3 bases and J shed 5 bases, with 13 bases lying between them. CDR3 loop: CASSDGGLWYGYTF. The CDR3 coding sequence is TGTGCCAGCAGTGACGGGGGGCTCTGGTATGGCTACACCTTC.

This clonotype appeared many times. This chain connects TRBV4-2 to TRBJ2-7, with TRBD2 identical over 9 bases. The CDR3 runs 20 residues. Germline V gives CDR1 LGHNA, CDR2 YNFKEQ. V dropped 1 base and J dropped 3; count of bases not matched to a gene: 19. In DNA form, the CDR3 reads TGTGCCAGCAGCCAAGCGGGGATCGGTAGCGGGGGTTGGGACTACTACGAGCAGTACTTC. It specifies CASSQAGIGSGGWDYYEQYF.

The rearrangement uses TRBV7-9 and TRBJ2-7, with D tentatively TRBD2 (7 bases). V dropped 1 base and J dropped 7 bases, with 23 bases sitting between them. This CDR3 is built from 17 residues. Germline V gene lookup returns CDR1 SEHNR and CDR2 FQNEAQ (reference sequence). DNA of the CDR3: TGTGCCAGCAGCTTAGTAACAGGAGGCGGGGGCGCGGGTGAGCAGTACTTC. This gives the protein CASSLVTGGGGAGEQYF.

This clonotype was seen repeatedly, ten times or more. The chain carries TRBV12-3 or TRBV12-4 and TRBJ2-4, with TRBD1 matching 8 bases. The CDR3 loop spans 16 amino acids. The V segment lost 5 bases and the J segment 2 bases; nucleotides outside the gene matches: 8. In DNA, the CDR3 is TGTGCCAGCAGTCCCAGACAGGGGCAAACCAAAAACATTCAGTACTTC. It specifies CASSPRQGQTKNIQYF.

The rearrangement uses TRBV20-1 and TRBJ2-5; the match to TRBD2 covers 8 bases. This CDR3 comprises 14 residues. CDR1 is DFQATT, CDR2 SNEGSKA, per germline (reference sequence). J was trimmed by 5 bases and V by 4 bases; bases with no gene match: 9. The CDR3 region is CSANKAGGEETQYF. The CDR3 DNA reads TGCAGTGCTAATAAGGCGGGAGGAGAGGAGACCCAGTACTTC.

The chain is built from TRBV20-1 and TRBJ2-1, with D unclear. Germline V gene sequence: CDR1 DFQATT, CDR2 SNEGSKA (reference sequence). Trimming removed 4 bases from V and 11 bases from J, with 33 bases in between. This CDR3 is built from 18 residues. The CDR3 loop is CSATPIPMARALRNQQFF. CDR3 DNA: TGCAGTGCTACCCCAATCCCGATGGCGCGTGCCCTCCGGAATCAGCAGTTCTTC.

The gene calls are TRBV7-9 and TRBJ2-3; D is unresolved. There are 13 residues in the CDR3. The germline V gene encodes CDR1 SEHNR and CDR2 FQNEAQ (reference sequence). The V end was cut by 0 bases, the J end by 4 bases, with 5 bases between. DNA for the CDR3: TGTGCCAGCAGCTTAGCGGTATCAGATACGCAGTATTTT. It specifies CASSLAVSDTQYF. The full variable domain, rest sourced from reference TRBV7-9 and TRBJ2-3, is DTGVSQNPRHKITKRGQNVTFRCDPISEHNRLYWYRQTLGQGPEFLTYFQNEAQLEKSRLLSDRFSAERPKGSFSTLEIQRTEQGDSAMYLCASSLAVSDTQYFGPGTRLTVL.

This clonotype has just a few counts. V gene TRBV28 combines with J gene TRBJ2-6, with no clear D. Trimming pared 8 bases from V and 2 bases from J, leaving 10 bases between. CDR3 size: 14 residues. In germline, CDR1 is MDHEN, CDR2 SYDVKM. This CDR3 reads CASGDATGANVLTF. In nucleotides, the CDR3 is TGTGCCAGCGGTGATGCAACTGGGGCCAACGTCCTGACTTTC. Full variable domain (missing parts from reference TRBV28 and TRBJ2-6): DVKVTQSSRYLVKRTGEKVFLECVQDMDHENMFWYRQDPGLGLRLIYFSYDVKMKEKGDIPEGYSVSREKKERFSLILESASTNQTSMYLCASGDATGANVLTFGAGSRLTVL.

This clonotype was observed a few times. This rearrangement joins TRBV9 to TRBJ2-5; maybe TRBD1 (5 bases). The CDR3 length is 14 residues. Germline assignment: CDR1 SGDLS and CDR2 YYNGEE. Trimming stripped 0 bases from V and 7 bases from J, with 13 bases between. CDR3 sequence: CASSVGDSRGTQYF. The DNA for the CDR3 is TGTGCCAGCAGCGTAGGAGACAGTCGAGGGACCCAGTACTTC. Based on the CDR3 plus reference TRBV9 and TRBJ2-5, the full variable domain is DSGVTQTPKHLITATGQRVTLRCSPRSGDLSVYWYQQSLDQGLQFLIQYYNGEERAKGNILERFSAQQFPDLHSELNLSSLELGDSALYFCASSVGDSRGTQYFGPGTRLLVL.

This clonotype was picked up a small number of times. The chain uses TRBV6-5 and TRBJ1-1, with D possibly TRBD1 on 5 matching bases. CDR3 length: 13 residues. V dropped 3 bases and J dropped 1 base, with 6 bases sitting between them. Germline lookup yields CDR1 MNHEY and CDR2 SVGAGI. The CDR3 reads CASSYQGNTEAFF. In DNA form, the CDR3 reads TGTGCCAGCAGTTATCAGGGGAACACTGAAGCTTTCTTT.

The chain employs TRBV11-1 and TRBJ2-1; D unclear. The J call may be mistaken, given a closer DNA end match to TRBJ2-7. The CDR3 is 17 amino acids. CDR1 and CDR2 (germline): SGHAT, FQDESV (reference sequence). The CDR3 DNA reads as TGTGCCAGCAGCTCCTTTGAGTGGGCGAGCTCCTACAATGAGCAGTACTTC. This sequence encodes CASSSFEWASSYNEQYF.

The table lists this clonotype with a count of one. The J gene is TRBJ1-5, the V gene TRBV7-2; D is unclear. There are 13 residues in the CDR3. V lost 5 bases and J lost 5, with 10 bases in between. Per the germline V gene, CDR1 is SGHTA and CDR2 is FQGNSA. This CDR3 reads CASSDKWDQPQHF. The CDR3 coding sequence is TGTGCCAGCAGCGACAAGTGGGATCAGCCCCAGCATTTT.

For this clonotype: The germline gene is not matched at one end of the junction; a read error may be the cause. The genes are TRBV6-2 or TRBV6-3 and TRBJ1-5, with D maybe TRBD1 (6 bases). This CDR3 contains 16 residues. Per germline, CDR1 MNHEY and CDR2 SVGEGT. CDR3: CASTDRVGGGNQPQHF. The CDR3, as DNA: TGTGCCAGCACCGACCGAGTCGGGGGGGGCAACCAGCCCCAGCATTTT.

The CDR3 region has the DNA TGTGCCAGCAGCTTAAGGTCAGATACAGGGGGCATCAACGAGCAGTACTTC. This encodes CASSLRSDTGGINEQYF. The chain recombines TRBV7-2 with TRBJ2-7; 9 bases map to TRBD1. CDR3 size: 17 residues. V shed 2 bases and J 5 bases; nucleotides not matched to a gene: 13. The germline CDR1 and CDR2 sequences are SGHTA and FQGNSA. Complete variable domain (other parts from reference TRBV7-2 and TRBJ2-7): GAGVSQSPSNKVTEKGKDVELRCDPISGHTALYWYRQSLGQGLEFLIYFQGNSAPDKSGLPSDRFSAERTGGSVSTLTIQRTQQEDSAVYLCASSLRSDTGGINEQYFGPGTRLTVT.

V gene TRBV2 combines with J gene TRBJ2-5, with D maybe TRBD2 (6 bases). V lost 8 bases to trimming and J lost 11 bases, with 18 bases between them. Germline loops: CDR1 SNHLY, CDR2 FYNNEI. This CDR3 has 12 amino acids. The CDR3, as DNA: TGTGCCAGCCGGGGACTTTCTCGGGAGCAGTACTTC. Its protein is CASRGLSREQYF.

There are a few counts of this clonotype. This chain connects TRBV28 to TRBJ1-5; TRBD1 matches 7 bases. The V and J ends lost 2 bases and 7 bases, in that order; junction bases with no gene match: 5. From germline, CDR1 is MDHEN and CDR2 SYDVKM. The CDR3 is 14 residues long. CDR3 DNA: TGTGCCAGCAGTTTAATACAGGGGTTCCAGCCCCAGCATTTT. Translated: CASSLIQGFQPQHF.

The chain has TRBV20-1 and TRBJ2-7; D is possibly TRBD1 or TRBD2 (5 bases each). The CDR3 has 11 residues. V lost 1 base to trimming and J lost 9 bases, with 10 bases between them. Germline lookup yields CDR1 DFQATT and CDR2 SNEGSKA (reference sequence). The CDR3 protein is CSARVTGRQYF. CDR3 coding DNA: TGCAGTGCTAGAGTCACGGGGCGGCAGTACTTC.